The 19 T cell receptor beta chains given below trace back to one sample, sequenced in a study of neoadjuvant anti-PD-1 for oral cavity cancer. TCRdb keeps only in-frame clones here, not all; method: immunoSEQ multiplex PCR. The sample lists 55,000 to 80,000 clones, 70% to 90% occurring once. The time point denotes: after neoadjuvant nivolumab, at surgical resection. The input for sequencing was PBMCs, taken after nivolumab (anti-PD-1) treatment. The origin of the receptors is a person aged 35-79 years with oral cavity squamous cell carcinoma.

The chain employs TRBV5-1 and TRBJ2-4; maybe TRBD2 (6 bases). The CDR3 has 16 amino acids. CDR1 is SGHRS and CDR2 is YFSETQ in the germline V gene. V was cut by 4 bases and J by 2 bases, with 16 bases left in between. The CDR3 region is CASSPLHAGPKNIQYF. For the CDR3, the DNA is TGCGCCAGCAGCCCCCTCCACGCGGGGCCCAAAAACATTCAGTACTTC.

The sample holds one count of this clone. The chain carries TRBV6-1 and TRBJ1-5; D is ambiguous. Trimming took 2 bases from V and 6 from J, leaving 14 bases between them. The CDR3 has 15 amino acids. Germline CDR1 MNHNS, CDR2 SASEGT. CDR3: CASSERHEGGQPQHF. CDR3 nucleotide sequence: TGTGCCAGCAGTGAAAGGCATGAGGGTGGTCAGCCCCAGCATTTT.

This clone was recorded once. The chain employs TRBV9 and TRBJ2-2; the D gene is possibly TRBD1 (6 bases). This CDR3 is 15 amino acids long. The germline V gene has CDR1 SGDLS and CDR2 YYNGEE. The V and J ends lost 0 bases and 4 bases respectively, with 10 bases between them. The DNA of the CDR3 is TGTGCCAGCAGCGTAGTGGGGACAACCACCGGGGAGCTGTTTTTT. Its translation: CASSVVGTTTGELFF.

The chain carries TRBV27 and TRBJ1-5; perhaps TRBD1 as D (5 bases). From germline, CDR1 is MNHEY and CDR2 SMNVEV (reference sequence). The CDR3 has 18 residues. Trimming stripped 6 bases from V and 0 bases from J, with 21 bases between. CDR3 sequence reads: CASRGPEGRSGSNQPQHF. CDR3 DNA sequence: TGTGCCAGCAGGGGACCCGAGGGAAGGAGTGGTAGCAATCAGCCCCAGCATTTT.

The chain links TRBV28 to TRBJ1-4, with D tentatively TRBD1 (6 bases). Trimming shortened V by 5 bases and J by 7 bases, and 14 bases separated the two germline ends. This CDR3 spans 14 amino acids. Germline CDR1 is MDHEN and CDR2 is SYDVKM. CDR3: CASSPTGSREKLFF. DNA of the CDR3: TGTGCCAGCAGTCCGACAGGATCGCGTGAAAAACTGTTTTTT. Complete variable domain (other parts from reference TRBV28 and TRBJ1-4): DVKVTQSSRYLVKRTGEKVFLECVQDMDHENMFWYRQDPGLGLRLIYFSYDVKMKEKGDIPEGYSVSREKKERFSLILESASTNQTSMYLCASSPTGSREKLFFGSGTQLSVL.

The V call is TRBV29-1, the J call TRBJ1-1, with D perhaps TRBD1 (5 bases). Trimming shortened V by 7 bases and J by 1 base, and 16 bases separated the two germline ends. CDR1 is SQVTM and CDR2 is ANQGSEA in the germline V gene. There are 14 residues in the CDR3. The CDR3 DNA is TGCAGCGCCCTCTCCGGGGGAAGGAACACTGAAGCTTTCTTT. Encoded protein: CSALSGGRNTEAFF.

The chain links TRBV14 to TRBJ2-7, with D possibly matching TRBD2 (6 bases). The CDR3 sequence is 14 residues long. Trimming took off 4 bases at V and 4 bases at J, with 14 bases between the two ends. From germline, CDR1 is SGHDN and CDR2 FVKESK. CDR3 coding DNA: TGTGCCAGCAGCCCTTGGAGGGGCGTATACGAGCAGTACTTC. It encodes CASSPWRGVYEQYF.

This clone came up once. The J gene is TRBJ2-2, the V gene TRBV6-4; TRBD1 is a possible D gene (6 bases). This CDR3 has 15 residues. Trimming left V 6 bases short and J 2 bases short, with 13 bases between. Germline lookup yields CDR1 MRHNA and CDR2 SNTAGT. The CDR3 bases are TGTGCCAGCAGACAGGACAGAACAAACACCGGGGAGCTGTTTTTT. Amino acid sequence: CASRQDRTNTGELFF.

The chain joins TRBV10-3 to TRBJ1-1; 7 bases align to TRBD1. CDR3 size: 12 residues. V gave up 7 bases and J gave up 4 bases; unmatched junction bases: 3. Germline V gene data show CDR1 as ENHRY and CDR2 as SYGVKD. The CDR3 bases are TGTGCCATCAAGGGGACAGTCACTGAAGCTTTCTTT. This gives the protein CAIKGTVTEAFF.

The V and J genes are TRBV18 and TRBJ1-2, with 7 bases lining up with TRBD1. The CDR3 spans 14 residues. V shed 0 bases, J shed 11 bases, and the junction held 9 bases outside the gene matches. Germline V gives CDR1 KGHSH, CDR2 LQKENI. The CDR3, as DNA: TGTGCCAGCTCACCACCTGTGACAGGGTCACGATACACCTTC. Its protein is CASSPPVTGSRYTF.

V gene TRBV29-1 combines with J gene TRBJ2-7; perhaps TRBD1 as D (6 bases). Between the trimmed V and J ends, which lost 2 bases and 5 bases, there was a span of 10 bases. Germline lookup yields CDR1 SQVTM and CDR2 ANQGSEA. The CDR3 totals 12 residues. In DNA form, the CDR3 reads TGCAGCGTTGAAAGGGGGTTGCACGAGCAGTACTTC. It yields the protein CSVERGLHEQYF.

V usage is TRBV7-2 and J usage is TRBJ2-3; the match to TRBD2 covers 9 bases. Looked up from germline, CDR1 is SGHTA and CDR2 is FQGNSA. Trimming removed 5 bases from V and 6 bases from J; junction bases left unmatched: 15. The length of the CDR3 is 17 residues. In DNA form, the CDR3 reads TGTGCCAGCAGCAACCACCCGGGACTAGCCCGTCGGGATACGCAGTATTTT. Its translation is CASSNHPGLARRDTQYF.

V is TRBV4-1 and J is TRBJ1-4; D is undetermined. The CDR3 consists of 16 residues. Trimming cost V 0 bases and J 3 bases, with 11 bases left between them. In germline, CDR1 is MGHRA, CDR2 YSYEKL. In nucleotides, the CDR3 is TGCGCCAGCAGCCAAGAAGGGCCCCCCGCTAATGAAAAACTGTTTTTT. This codes for CASSQEGPPANEKLFF.

There are a few counts of this clone. The rearrangement joins TRBV6-1 to TRBJ2-1; TRBD2 matches at 11 bases. The V gene's germline CDR1 is MNHNS and CDR2 SASEGT. The CDR3 runs 15 residues. V was pared by 10 bases and J by 4 bases, with 9 bases of the junction left unmatched. The CDR3 sequence is CATVRTSGWYNEQFF. CDR3 sequence (DNA): TGTGCCACCGTAAGGACTAGCGGGTGGTACAATGAGCAGTTCTTC.

The chain couples TRBV7-8 to TRBJ2-7, with 7 bases matching TRBD2. The CDR3 loop spans 13 amino acids. V lost 2 bases to trimming and J lost 6 bases; unmatched junction nucleotides: 4. Germline values: CDR1 SGHVS, CDR2 FQNEAQ. The CDR3 reads CASSLKRDGEQYF. The DNA for the CDR3 is TGTGCCAGCAGCTTAAAGCGGGACGGCGAGCAGTACTTC.

The V and J genes are TRBV5-4 and TRBJ1-1; D gene ambiguous. Germline CDR1 and CDR2: SGHNT and YYREEE (reference sequence). CDR3 size: 14 residues. Trimming took 0 bases from V and 2 from J, leaving 8 bases between them. CDR3 residues: CASSLGVLNTEAFF. In DNA form, the CDR3 reads TGTGCCAGCAGCTTGGGAGTTCTTAACACTGAAGCTTTCTTT. Full variable domain (rest looked up from reference TRBV5-4 and TRBJ1-1): ETGVTQSPTHLIKTRGQQVTLRCSSQSGHNTVSWYQQALGQGPQFIFQYYREEENGRGNFPPRFSGLQFPNYSSELNVNALELDDSALYLCASSLGVLNTEAFFGQGTRLTVV.

Comments on this clone: The same CDR3 arises from other DNA sequences in this sample as well. The chain employs TRBV5-1 and TRBJ2-7, with D possibly TRBD2 on 6 matching bases. Germline loops: CDR1 SGHRS, CDR2 YFSETQ. Trimming stripped 0 bases from V and 3 bases from J, with 13 bases between. The CDR3 contains 15 residues. CDR3 loop: CASSLAGTVDYEQYF. CDR3 bases: TGCGCCAGCAGCTTGGCCGGGACTGTCGACTACGAGCAGTACTTC.

V and J are TRBV14 and TRBJ2-5, with D perhaps matching TRBD2 (5 bases). This CDR3 region has 15 residues. Trimming took 3 bases from V and 1 from J, leaving 12 bases between them. Per the germline V gene, CDR1 is SGHDN and CDR2 is FVKESK. CDR3: CASSHTRTIQETQYF. The DNA of the CDR3 is TGTGCCAGCAGCCATACTAGGACCATCCAAGAGACCCAGTACTTC.

V and J are TRBV2 and TRBJ2-1, with D possibly being TRBD1 or TRBD2 (6 bases each). This CDR3 is built from 13 residues. V lost 5 bases and J 8 bases, leaving 13 bases between the germline ends. Germline loops: CDR1 SNHLY, CDR2 FYNNEI. The CDR3, as DNA: TGTGCCAGCAGTTCTCCAGGGGAGGATGAGCAGTTCTTC. Protein: CASSSPGEDEQFF.